Below, 27 T cell receptor beta chains from the same sample are listed, as sequenced in a study of blood T cell repertoires in COVID-19. The method was immunoSEQ multiplex PCR; TCRdb's version includes in-frame clones alone and lacks a portion of them. The table records 90,000 to 130,000 clones, around 80% of them present only once. The sample consisted of peripheral blood. The source is a woman over 75 with acute or convalescent COVID-19.

V and J are TRBV5-8 and TRBJ2-3, with 11 bases lining up with TRBD1. The CDR3 covers 15 residues. The V gene's germline CDR1 is SGHTS and CDR2 YDEGEE. Trimming took 4 bases from V and 4 from J; bases not matched to a gene: 5. The CDR3 sequence is CASSPGTGGPDTQYF. CDR3 DNA sequence: TGTGCCAGCAGCCCCGGGACAGGGGGACCAGATACGCAGTATTTT.

V is TRBV6-5 and J is TRBJ2-4, with 7 positions matching TRBD1. J gave up 1 base and V 6 bases, and 6 bases lay outside the gene matches. The CDR3 totals 15 residues. The V gene's germline CDR1 is MNHEY and CDR2 SVGAGI. CDR3 residues: CASSGDRLAKNIQYF. The CDR3 DNA follows: TGTGCCAGCAGCGGGGACAGACTTGCCAAAAACATTCAGTACTTC.

V usage is TRBV5-1 and J usage is TRBJ2-7; 10 bases align to TRBD1. This CDR3 comprises 15 residues. CDR1 SGHRS and CDR2 YFSETQ come from the germline V gene. The V and J ends lost 0 bases and 5 bases, in that order; junction bases with no gene match: 5. The chain's CDR3 is CASSLVGTGADEQYF. CDR3 sequence (DNA): TGCGCCAGCAGCTTGGTCGGGACAGGGGCCGACGAGCAGTACTTC. Full variable domain (rest looked up from reference TRBV5-1 and TRBJ2-7): KAGVTQTPRYLIKTRGQQVTLSCSPISGHRSVSWYQQTPGQGLQFLFEYFSETQRNKGNFPGRFSGRQFSNSRSEMNVSTLELGDSALYLCASSLVGTGADEQYFGPGTRLTVT.

The V and J genes are TRBV6-5 and TRBJ2-5; D gene ambiguous. V lost 5 bases and J 1 base, leaving 2 bases between the germline ends. The CDR3 is made up of 11 amino acids. Germline assignment: CDR1 MNHEY and CDR2 SVGAGI. CDR3 sequence: CASSRQETQYF. In nucleotides, the CDR3 is TGTGCCAGCAGTCGCCAAGAGACCCAGTACTTC.

This clone has just one count. The CDR3 spells CASSLYDRAYSPLHF. CDR3 nucleotides: TGTGCCAGCAGTTTATACGACAGGGCTTATTCACCCCTCCACTTT. This chain joins TRBV27 and TRBJ1-6, with 7 bases matching TRBD1. V trimming: 1 base; J trimming: 8 bases; junction bases outside the gene matches: 5. Germline assignment: CDR1 MNHEY and CDR2 SMNVEV (reference sequence). The CDR3 totals 15 residues.

The rearrangement uses TRBV19 and TRBJ1-2; 7 positions match TRBD1. The CDR3 is 14 residues long. Germline lookup yields CDR1 LNHDA and CDR2 SQIVND (reference sequence). The trim removed 4 bases at V and 0 bases at J, leaving 2 bases unmatched. CDR3 in DNA: TGTGCCAGTAGTACCCAGGGGGCTAACTATGGCTACACCTTC. It encodes CASSTQGANYGYTF.

The table lists this clone with a few counts. Additional DNA sequences in this sample encode the identical CDR3. The chain joins TRBV9 to TRBJ2-7; the match to TRBD1 covers 9 bases. J gave up 4 bases and V 2 bases, and 1 base lay outside the gene matches. The CDR3 length is 13 residues. Germline V gene data show CDR1 as SGDLS and CDR2 as YYNGEE. CDR3 loop: CASSVDRGYEQYF. CDR3 nucleotide sequence: TGTGCCAGCAGCGTCGACAGGGGGTACGAGCAGTACTTC.

The chain links TRBV27 to TRBJ1-4; D uncertain. Germline V CDR1 and CDR2: MNHEY, SMNVEV (reference sequence). The CDR3 sequence is 14 residues long. V lost 5 bases and J lost 5, with 12 bases in between. In DNA, the CDR3 is TGTGCCAGCAGTCTCTCGGGGTGGAATGAAAAACTGTTTTTT. Translation: CASSLSGWNEKLFF.

The V call is TRBV3-1 (or the pseudogene TRBV3-2), the J call TRBJ2-3, with D possibly being TRBD2 (5 bases). The V gene's germline CDR1 is LGHDT and CDR2 YNNKEL (reference sequence). V was trimmed by 6 bases and J by 4 bases, leaving 20 bases between them. This CDR3 is 16 amino acids long. The CDR3: CASSGGLGRGPDTQYF. The CDR3 DNA sequence: TGTGCCAGCAGTGGTGGCCTAGGGAGAGGTCCAGATACGCAGTATTTT.

V gene TRBV12-3 or TRBV12-4 combines with J gene TRBJ1-6; no reliable D call. The V and J ends lost 4 bases and 8 bases respectively, with 6 bases between them. This CDR3 has 12 amino acids. The CDR3 is CASSSLDSPLHF. Here the CDR3 DNA reads TGTGCCAGCAGTTCTCTCGATTCACCCCTCCACTTT.

The rearrangement joins TRBV28 to TRBJ2-2; perhaps TRBD2 as D (6 bases). Trimming cost V 7 bases and J 2 bases, with 17 bases left between them. CDR3 size: 16 residues. Looked up from germline, CDR1 is MDHEN and CDR2 is SYDVKM. The chain's CDR3 is CASTPPSGSNTGELFF. The CDR3 coding sequence is TGTGCCAGCACCCCCCCCTCCGGGAGTAACACCGGGGAGCTGTTTTTT.

This chain uses TRBV10-1 with TRBJ2-1; D not certain. The germline CDR1 and CDR2 sequences are WNHNN and SYGVQD (reference sequence). The ends were cut back, 6 bases at V and 4 bases at J, with 19 bases in the middle. This CDR3 comprises 16 residues. The CDR3 here is CASSASALPDYNEQFF. CDR3 DNA sequence: TGCGCCAGCAGCGCCAGCGCCCTGCCCGATTACAATGAGCAGTTCTTC.

This chain links TRBV7-9 with TRBJ2-7, with 7 positions matching TRBD1. Trimming took 5 bases from V and 5 from J; bases not matched to a gene: 9. Per the germline V gene, CDR1 is SEHNR and CDR2 is FQNEAQ (reference sequence). This CDR3 contains 14 residues. The CDR3 sequence: CASSPDRVFHEQYF. DNA of the CDR3: TGTGCCAGCAGCCCCGACAGGGTTTTCCACGAGCAGTACTTC.

This sequence joins TRBV24-1 and TRBJ2-1; 14 nucleotides align to TRBD2. Germline lookup yields CDR1 KGHDR and CDR2 SFDVKD. The CDR3 runs to 16 residues. V lost 5 bases, J lost 10 bases, and 9 bases stayed unmatched. Here the CDR3 reads CATSGNGTSGSREQFF. The CDR3 region has the DNA TGTGCCACCAGTGGGAACGGGACTAGCGGGAGTAGAGAGCAGTTCTTC.

This chain uses TRBV6-2 or TRBV6-3 with TRBJ2-3, with TRBD1 matching 8 bases. Germline-derived CDR1 and CDR2 are MNHEY and SVGEGT. With 5 bases clipped from V and 4 bases from J, the junction kept 8 bases outside the gene matches. The CDR3 has 15 residues. The CDR3 DNA sequence: TGTGCCAGCAGTCGACCGACAGGGGCGGCAGATACGCAGTATTTT. Residues: CASSRPTGAADTQYF.

This clone has a single count. The chain links TRBV6-5 to TRBJ2-6, with D possibly being TRBD1 (5 bases). CDR3 length equals 16 residues. Between the trimmed V and J ends, which lost 4 bases and 0 bases, there was a span of 10 bases. Germline V lookup: CDR1 MNHEY, CDR2 SVGAGI. CDR3 bases: TGTGCCAGCAGTTGGTTGGGGCCCTCTGGGGCCAACGTCCTGACTTTC. Translation: CASSWLGPSGANVLTF.

This chain uses TRBV6-5 with TRBJ2-5; D perhaps matches TRBD1 (6 bases). This CDR3 spans 15 amino acids. Trimming removed 7 bases at V and 1 base at J, with 16 bases between. Per germline, CDR1 MNHEY and CDR2 SVGAGI. The CDR3 sequence is CASTRKDSPQETQYF. CDR3 nucleotide sequence: TGTGCCAGCACTCGGAAGGACAGCCCCCAAGAGACCCAGTACTTC.

This clone was counted a few times. This chain links TRBV5-5 with TRBJ2-3; 11 nucleotides match TRBD1. The CDR3 totals 15 residues. Germline trimming cut 1 base from V and 5 bases from J; bases unmatched to any gene: 3. CDR1 and CDR2 from the germline V gene are SGHKS and YYEKEE (reference sequence). The CDR3 DNA follows: TGTGCCAGCAGCTTGAGGACAGGGGGCCAAGATACGCAGTATTTT. It is translated as CASSLRTGGQDTQYF.

This clone came up once. The CDR3 region is CASSIDSGTEAFF. CDR3 coding DNA: TGTGCCAGCAGTATCGACAGTGGCACTGAAGCTTTCTTT. The V gene is TRBV12-3 or TRBV12-4, the J gene TRBJ1-1; possibly TRBD1 for D (5 bases). Trimming stripped 5 bases from V and 4 bases from J, with 11 bases between. The CDR3 runs 13 residues.

This clone has just a few counts. The CDR3 DNA sequence: TGTGCCAGCAGTGAATTAGAAGAGACCCAGTACTTC. This gives the protein CASSELEETQYF. The chain couples TRBV25-1 to TRBJ2-5; D is undetermined. The CDR3 is 12 residues long. CDR1 is MGHDK and CDR2 is SYGVNS in the germline V gene. Trimming removed 1 base at V and 3 bases at J, with 3 bases between.

This chain uses TRBV20-1 with TRBJ2-5; D not certain. CDR3 size: 12 residues. V was cut by 3 bases and J by 1 base, with 6 bases left in between. From germline, CDR1 is DFQATT and CDR2 SNEGSKA (reference sequence). The DNA of the CDR3 is TGCAGTGCTAGTCGGTTCCAAGAGACCCAGTACTTC. Amino acids: CSASRFQETQYF.

The rearrangement joins TRBV14 to TRBJ2-2; no clear D. The germline V and J ends were trimmed by 0 bases and 5 bases, with 10 bases remaining between them. CDR1 SGHDN and CDR2 FVKESK come from the germline V gene. This CDR3 region has 15 residues. For the CDR3, the DNA is TGTGCCAGCAGCCAAGAGTACCTATCGACCGGGGAGCTGTTTTTT. Protein product: CASSQEYLSTGELFF.

The CDR3 here is CASSLVLAAGDEQFF. The CDR3 DNA sequence: TGTGCCAGCAGCTTGGTTCTAGCGGCAGGGGATGAGCAGTTCTTC. V and J are TRBV5-6 and TRBJ2-1; possibly TRBD2 for D (7 bases). Trimming pared 0 bases from V and 8 bases from J, leaving 15 bases between. This CDR3 region has 15 residues. Germline CDR1 and CDR2: SGHDT and YYEEEE.

Regarding this clone: This clone may be a read error of a much larger clone one base away. The rearrangement uses TRBV6-2 or TRBV6-3 and TRBJ2-5; D might be TRBD2 (5 bases). CDR1 MNHEY and CDR2 SVGEGT come from the germline V gene. CDR3 size: 13 residues. V lost 2 bases to trimming and J lost 1 base, with 5 bases between them. The CDR3 DNA reads as TGTGCCAGCAGTTACGCGGGCCAAGAGACCCAGTACTTC. As protein: CASSYAGQETQYF.

This clone was seen more than once but under ten times. The chain carries TRBV3-1 (or the pseudogene TRBV3-2) and TRBJ2-1; 7 bases line up with TRBD2. CDR1 and CDR2 (germline): LGHDT, YNNKEL (reference sequence). CDR3 size: 14 residues. J lost 10 bases, V lost 0 bases, and 6 bases had no gene match. The CDR3 reads CASSQDWGGIEQFF. The CDR3 nucleotides read TGTGCCAGCAGCCAAGACTGGGGGGGGATCGAGCAGTTCTTC.

The CDR3 sequence is CASSDIQGYNNEQFF. CDR3 coding DNA: TGCGCCAGCAGTGATATTCAGGGATATAACAATGAGCAGTTCTTC. The rearrangement joins TRBV10-1 to TRBJ2-1; D possibly corresponds to TRBD1 (5 bases). The CDR3 consists of 15 residues. V was pared by 3 bases and J by 5 bases, with 14 bases between. CDR1 and CDR2 (germline): WNHNN, SYGVQD (reference sequence).

The gene calls are TRBV29-1 and TRBJ1-2; a weak D match, TRBD1 (5 bases). The length of the CDR3 is 14 residues. The germline CDR1 and CDR2 sequences are SQVTM and ANQGSEA. V lost 2 bases and J lost 5, with 15 bases in between. As DNA, the CDR3 is TGCAGCGTTGAACATAGGAGTAGGGGATATGGCTACACCTTC. Protein product: CSVEHRSRGYGYTF.